This T cell receptor beta chain was captured in a study of shared clonotypes between healthy human individuals. Some clones are missing from TCRdb's copy, which holds only in-frame ones; the method was immunoSEQ multiplex PCR. The sample has roughly 600,000 clones, roughly 98% seen once. CD45RO-negative cells were positively selected for CCR7, leaving out terminally differentiated effector memory CD45RA+ cells. Unmatched junction bases numbered 9, after V lost 6 bases and J lost 4 bases. The CDR3 covers 14 residues. CDR1 and CDR2 (germline): SQVTM, ANQGSEA. The chain has TRBV29-1 and TRBJ2-3; 8 nucleotides align to TRBD1. This clonotype was obtained from a man aged 25 to 40 in good health. The specimen was naive CD8+ T cells sorted from blood. CDR3 protein: CSVGVTGASDTQYF. CDR3 sequence (DNA): TGCAGCGTCGGAGTGACAGGGGCATCAGATACGCAGTATTTT.